The 28 T cell receptor beta chains given below trace back to one sample, sequenced in a study of T cells after yellow fever vaccination. TCRdb fed the 5' RACE reads into MiXCR, producing one record per CDR3 protein. Of roughly 250,000 distinct CDR3 sequences listed, approximately 13% are singletons. The input for sequencing was CD4+ T cells sorted from PBMCs, taken 45 days after the yellow fever booster vaccination. The receptor source for this set is a man aged 25 to 40 who received the YFV17D yellow fever vaccine.

The chain is built from TRBV9 and TRBJ1-2; possible D gene TRBD1, 5 bases. Germline CDR1 and CDR2: SGDLS and YYNGEE. The CDR3 contains 15 residues. V was trimmed by 0 bases and J by 2 bases, leaving 11 bases between them. The CDR3 reads CASSVEQAWNYGYTF. DNA for the CDR3: TGTGCCAGCAGCGTAGAACAGGCCTGGAACTATGGCTACACCTTC. The full variable domain, its missing parts supplied by reference TRBV9 and TRBJ1-2, is DSGVTQTPKHLITATGQRVTLRCSPRSGDLSVYWYQQSLDQGLQFLIQYYNGEERAKGNILERFSAQQFPDLHSELNLSSLELGDSALYFCASSVEQAWNYGYTFGSGTRLTVV.

This clonotype was recorded many times. The chain joins TRBV20-1 to TRBJ1-2; TRBD1 matches at 7 bases. V was pared by 3 bases and J by 4 bases, with 8 bases of the junction left unmatched. The CDR3 contains 14 residues. In germline, CDR1 is DFQATT, CDR2 SNEGSKA (reference sequence). Here the CDR3 reads CSASPGQRVYGYTF. CDR3 in DNA: TGCAGTGCTAGCCCGGGACAGCGAGTCTATGGCTACACCTTC.

The rearrangement uses TRBV6-1 and TRBJ1-2; 7 nucleotides match TRBD1. This CDR3 has 15 amino acids. Germline CDR1 MNHNS, CDR2 SASEGT. The V gene end was trimmed by 7 bases and the J gene end by 4 bases; junction bases not matched to a gene: 12. The chain's CDR3 is CASNLEQGSSYGYTF. The DNA for the CDR3 is TGTGCCAGCAACCTCGAACAGGGGAGTAGCTATGGCTACACCTTC.

The genes are TRBV28 and TRBJ2-7; possibly TRBD1 for D (5 bases). This CDR3 region has 15 residues. Germline values: CDR1 MDHEN, CDR2 SYDVKM. V gave up 3 bases and J gave up 0 bases, with 12 bases separating them. CDR3 sequence reads: CASSFGHPSSYEQYF. The CDR3 DNA sequence: TGTGCCAGCAGTTTTGGACACCCGAGCTCCTACGAGCAGTACTTC.

In its sample, this clonotype was seen a few times. The chain carries TRBV29-1 and TRBJ2-1; 10 bases align to TRBD2. Germline assignment: CDR1 SQVTM and CDR2 ANQGSEA. The ends lost 4 bases at V and 2 bases at J; junction bases unmatched: 2. CDR3 length: 14 amino acids. In DNA, the CDR3 is TGCAGCGTTGCTAGCGGGAGAACCTACAATGAGCAGTTCTTC. As protein: CSVASGRTYNEQFF.

This clonotype has only a few counts. The chain couples TRBV29-1 to TRBJ2-1, with D perhaps matching TRBD1 (6 bases). The CDR3 loop spans 14 amino acids. Germline values: CDR1 SQVTM, CDR2 ANQGSEA. V was trimmed by 7 bases and J by 10 bases, leaving 23 bases between them. The CDR3 region is CSALGSATTGEQFF. DNA for the CDR3: TGCAGCGCCCTGGGTAGCGCCACTACAGGGGAGCAGTTCTTC.

This clonotype was detected many times. The genes are TRBV7-9 and TRBJ2-1; unclear D gene. CDR1 is SEHNR, CDR2 FQNEAQ, per germline (reference sequence). With 8 bases removed from V and 0 bases from J, the gap between germline ends came to 8 bases. This CDR3 has 13 residues. The chain's CDR3 is CASESFSYNEQFF. The CDR3 DNA is TGTGCCAGCGAGTCGTTCTCCTACAATGAGCAGTTCTTC.

In its sample, this clonotype was seen a few times. This chain links TRBV18 with TRBJ1-3; D unresolved. The germline gives CDR1 KGHSH, CDR2 LQKENI. The CDR3 spans 15 residues. Trimming cost V 2 bases and J 0 bases, with 8 bases left between them. CDR3 nucleotides: TGTGCCAGCTCACCAAGCTCGCCCTCTGGAAACACCATATATTTT. Its translation: CASSPSSPSGNTIYF.

This chain connects TRBV11-2 to TRBJ1-1, with 9 bases fitting TRBD1. V was pared by 3 bases and J by 8 bases, with 4 bases of the junction left unmatched. Germline values: CDR1 SGHAT, CDR2 FQNNGV. The CDR3 is 13 amino acids. The CDR3 protein is CASSLDRGGEAFF. DNA for the CDR3: TGTGCCAGCAGCTTGGACAGGGGCGGGGAAGCTTTCTTT.

This clonotype has more than one count but fewer than ten. The V call is TRBV10-2, the J call TRBJ1-5; weak D call: TRBD1 (6 bases). Trimming pared 7 bases from V and 2 bases from J, leaving 15 bases between. The CDR3 consists of 15 residues. From germline, CDR1 is WSHSY and CDR2 SAAADI. CDR3: CASTATGSGNQPQHF. The DNA of the CDR3 is TGCGCCAGCACCGCAACAGGGTCTGGCAATCAGCCCCAGCATTTT.

The rearrangement joins TRBV6-2 or TRBV6-3 to TRBJ1-5; a weak D match, TRBD1 (6 bases). V lost 4 bases, J lost 5 bases, and 18 bases lay in between. The CDR3 contains 16 residues. The V gene's germline CDR1 is MNHEY and CDR2 SVGEGT. CDR3 sequence (DNA): TGTGCCAGCAGTTTCCGACAGGTGTCATCCTATCAGCCCCAGCATTTT. As protein: CASSFRQVSSYQPQHF.

This clonotype appeared a few times. The chain uses TRBV5-1 and TRBJ1-2, with 8 bases fitting TRBD1. The CDR3 extends over 14 amino acids. The germline V gene encodes CDR1 SGHRS and CDR2 YFSETQ. After removal of 4 bases from V and 7 bases from J, the junction contained 9 bases not matched to a gene. The CDR3: CASSLAGGESGYTF. In DNA, the CDR3 is TGCGCCAGCAGCCTCGCAGGGGGCGAGAGTGGCTACACCTTC.

The chain couples TRBV20-1 to TRBJ1-5; no reliable D call. Germline V gene lookup returns CDR1 DFQATT and CDR2 SNEGSKA (reference sequence). This CDR3 has 13 residues. Trimming took 2 bases from V and 1 from J, leaving 6 bases between them. CDR3 coding DNA: TGCAGTGCTAGACAGACGAGCAATCAGCCCCAGCATTTT. This gives the protein CSARQTSNQPQHF.

This clonotype has a handful of counts. The rearrangement uses TRBV7-6 and TRBJ2-6; TRBD2 might be the D (5 bases). The germline gives CDR1 SGHVS, CDR2 FNYEAQ. This CDR3 region has 15 residues. V lost 5 bases and J 4 bases, leaving 12 bases between the germline ends. This CDR3 is CASSPEPGGANVLTF. CDR3 in DNA: TGTGCCAGCAGCCCAGAACCGGGAGGGGCCAACGTCCTGACTTTC.

The genes are TRBV29-1 and TRBJ2-7; no definite D call. The V end was cut by 4 bases, the J end by 1 base, with 17 bases between. CDR1 is SQVTM and CDR2 is ANQGSEA in the germline V gene. This CDR3 is 15 amino acids long. CDR3 DNA: TGCAGCGTTGCAGGCGGTGGTAGCCATTCCTACGAGCAGTACTTC. The encoded protein is CSVAGGGSHSYEQYF.

The chain carries TRBV10-3 and TRBJ1-5; D not resolved. Germline V gene lookup returns CDR1 ENHRY and CDR2 SYGVKD. The length of the CDR3 is 13 residues. V was shortened by 0 bases and J by 4 bases, with 4 bases between the two germline ends. The CDR3 spells CAISESTNQPQHF. The CDR3 bases are TGTGCCATCAGTGAGTCGACAAATCAGCCCCAGCATTTT.

The gene calls are TRBV5-6 and TRBJ2-3; unclear D gene. The CDR3 length is 14 residues. Germline values: CDR1 SGHDT, CDR2 YYEEEE. Trimming removed 4 bases at V and 0 bases at J, with 9 bases between. The CDR3, as DNA: TGTGCCAGCAGCCGAGGCATTAGCACAGATACGCAGTATTTT. Translation: CASSRGISTDTQYF.

This clonotype appeared a few times. This chain links TRBV19 with TRBJ2-3, with D hard to call. The CDR3 is 16 amino acids. From germline, CDR1 is LNHDA and CDR2 SQIVND (reference sequence). V lost 2 bases, J lost 0 bases, and 12 bases lay in between. The CDR3 DNA is TGTGCCAGTAGTATATTTCCCCTTGAAAGCACAGATACGCAGTATTTT. This encodes CASSIFPLESTDTQYF.

This clonotype was detected a few times. V usage is TRBV20-1 and J usage is TRBJ1-5; the D is unclear. This CDR3 has 13 residues. With 1 base removed from V and 7 bases from J, the gap between germline ends came to 11 bases. Germline values: CDR1 DFQATT, CDR2 SNEGSKA (reference sequence). The CDR3: CSARVSNNQPQHF. The CDR3 DNA sequence: TGCAGTGCTAGAGTCTCCAACAACCAGCCCCAGCATTTT.

The rearrangement joins TRBV29-1 to TRBJ2-3; TRBD2 agrees at 7 bases. V was clipped by 7 bases and J by 6 bases; unmatched bases: 10. Germline V CDR1 and CDR2: SQVTM, ANQGSEA. The CDR3 is made up of 13 amino acids. The CDR3: CSASAGVVDTQYF. CDR3 DNA: TGCAGCGCTTCGGCGGGAGTCGTCGATACGCAGTATTTT.

This clonotype was recorded many times. The chain carries TRBV4-2 and TRBJ2-1; 11 bases map to TRBD2. The germline V gene has CDR1 LGHNA and CDR2 YNFKEQ. V lost 3 bases to trimming and J lost 5 bases; unmatched junction nucleotides: 9. This CDR3 has 17 residues. The CDR3 DNA follows: TGTGCCAGCAGCCAGCAAGTCGGGACTAGCGGAAACAATGAGCAGTTCTTC. Translating gives CASSQQVGTSGNNEQFF.

A few counts support this clonotype. This chain uses TRBV20-1 with TRBJ2-7; 12 positions match TRBD2. Germline assignment: CDR1 DFQATT and CDR2 SNEGSKA (reference sequence). The CDR3 runs to 16 residues. V trimming: 4 bases; J trimming: 3 bases; junction bases outside the gene matches: 10. The chain's CDR3 is CSAKASGRGGHYEQYF. The CDR3 nucleotides are TGCAGTGCTAAAGCTAGCGGGAGGGGGGGACACTACGAGCAGTACTTC.

The table lists this clonotype with many counts. Written as DNA, the CDR3 is TGTGCCAGCAGCTTATCAGGGGGCAGTATGAATGAGCAGTTCTTC. It specifies CASSLSGGSMNEQFF. The chain combines TRBV7-2 with TRBJ2-1; 8 bases align to TRBD1. The CDR3 runs to 15 residues. Germline CDR1 is SGHTA and CDR2 is FQGNSA. The trim removed 2 bases at V and 7 bases at J, leaving 7 bases unmatched.

This chain connects TRBV7-2 to TRBJ2-7; 10 bases match TRBD1. Losses at the gene ends were 5 bases for V and 3 bases for J; bases not matched to a gene: 7. In germline, CDR1 is SGHTA, CDR2 FQGNSA. The length of the CDR3 is 15 residues. The CDR3 DNA sequence: TGTGCCAGCAGCGGCCCGGGACAGGGGTACTACGAGCAGTACTTC. Protein: CASSGPGQGYYEQYF. Based on the CDR3 plus reference TRBV7-2 and TRBJ2-7, the full variable domain is GAGVSQSPSNKVTEKGKDVELRCDPISGHTALYWYRQSLGQGLEFLIYFQGNSAPDKSGLPSDRFSAERTGGSVSTLTIQRTQQEDSAVYLCASSGPGQGYYEQYFGPGTRLTVT.

This clonotype was detected only a few times. In DNA, the CDR3 is TGTGCCATCAGGCCGAACACTAGTTTCCACGAGACCCAGTACTTC. It codes for CAIRPNTSFHETQYF. The chain recombines TRBV10-3 with TRBJ2-5; possibly TRBD2 for D (5 bases). CDR1 ENHRY and CDR2 SYGVKD come from the germline V gene. The CDR3 is 15 residues long. Trimming removed 6 bases from V and 5 bases from J, with 19 bases in between.

V and J are TRBV7-2 and TRBJ2-5; D not certain. The CDR3 runs 14 residues. Trimming took 5 bases from V and 2 from J, leaving 12 bases between them. Per the germline V gene, CDR1 is SGHTA and CDR2 is FQGNSA. The CDR3 DNA reads TGTGCCAGCAGCGGCTATAGGGTACAAGAGACCCAGTACTTC. It specifies CASSGYRVQETQYF.

V usage is TRBV12-3 or TRBV12-4 and J usage is TRBJ1-5, with D perhaps matching TRBD1 (5 bases). V gave up 4 bases and J gave up 5 bases, with 18 bases separating them. CDR3 length: 16 amino acids. The CDR3 DNA reads as TGTGCCAGCAGTTCCGGGGGAACAGGAATGGATCAGCCCCAGCATTTT. Translating it yields CASSSGGTGMDQPQHF.

V gene TRBV12-3 or TRBV12-4 combines with J gene TRBJ1-1, with a possible D match to TRBD1 (5 bases). Trimming removed 4 bases from V and 1 base from J, with 10 bases in between. The length of the CDR3 is 14 residues. DNA of the CDR3: TGTGCCAGCAGTTCTGACAGCCCGAACACTGAAGCTTTCTTT. Translated: CASSSDSPNTEAFF.